These T cell receptor beta chains were read from a single sample in a study of blood T cell repertoires in COVID-19. TCRdb's copy holds only in-frame clones and misses some; the assay was immunoSEQ multiplex PCR. Of about 140,000 clones in the sample, around 90% are singletons; the top ten hold about 1.5%. Sequencing was carried out using peripheral blood. All receptors derive from a woman aged 55-69 years with acute or convalescent COVID-19. Each CDR3 is given with its conserved first and last residue. The order of the fields is V gene, J gene, clone size, D gene, CDR3 DNA, CDR3 protein. A D gene is named only where the DNA matches it firmly. Clone size is not always given. Where it is, it says once, few, many or a class for expanded clones.

TRBV7-9	TRBJ2-1	-	TRBD1	TGTGCCAGCAGCCCGGACAGGGGGTGGAATGAGCAGTTCTTC	CASSPDRGWNEQFF
TRBV7-9	TRBJ2-7	-	TRBD1	TGTGCCAGCAGCCAACAGGGGGCCCACGAGCAGTACTTC	CASSQQGAHEQYF
TRBV28	TRBJ2-5	-	TRBD2	TGTGCCAGCAGTCGGACTAGCGGGGGGGTTGAGACCCAGTACTTC	CASSRTSGGVETQYF
TRBV10-3	TRBJ2-2	-	-	TGTGCCATCAGGAGGGGGGGGCCTACGAACACCGGGGAGCTGTTTTTT	CAIRRGGPTNTGELFF
TRBV4-1	TRBJ1-5	once	TRBD1	TGCGCCAGCAGCCAAGATAGGGCAGGGGGGACGCCCCAGCATTTT	CASSQDRAGGTPQHF
TRBV2	TRBJ1-2	-	-	TGTGCCAGCCTCCTGGGGCTTGACTATGGCTACACCTTC	CASLLGLDYGYTF
TRBV4-3	TRBJ1-1	-	-	TGCGCCAGCAGCATAAACTGGGGGGTGGGTGAAGCTTTCTTT	CASSINWGVGEAFF
TRBV2	TRBJ1-1	few	-	TGTGCCACCAGAGGAGGAGCTTTCTTT	CATRGGAFF
TRBV6-5	TRBJ1-1	-	-	TGTGCCAGCAGTTACCAGGACACGGGCACTGAAGCTTTCTTT	CASSYQDTGTEAFF
TRBV4-3	TRBJ1-1	-	-	TGCGCCAGCAGCCAAGACGGGGTCGGGGACACTGAAGCTTTCTTT	CASSQDGVGDTEAFF
TRBV30	TRBJ1-5	-	-	TGTGCCTGGAGTTTGGACAGTAATCAGCCCCAGCATTTT	CAWSLDSNQPQHF
TRBV7-6	TRBJ1-1	-	TRBD1	TGTGCCAGCAGCTTGCCGGGACAGGGGGCAGGCTCCCCTGAAGCTTTCTTT	CASSLPGQGAGSPEAFF
TRBV27	TRBJ2-3	-	TRBD2	TGTGCCAGCAGGGGCCGCGGGGGAGGCACAGATACGCAGTATTTT	CASRGRGGGTDTQYF
TRBV9	TRBJ2-3	-	TRBD2	TGTGCCAGCAGCGCCGGACTAGCGGATACGCAGTATTTT	CASSAGLADTQYF
TRBV2	TRBJ1-5	-	-	TGTGCCAGCAGTGAACGGGTCAGGGTCTACAATCAGCCCCAGCATTTT	CASSERVRVYNQPQHF
TRBV4-1	TRBJ1-2	-	-	TGCGCCAGCAGCCAAGATGCTCAGGGCCCCATTGGCTACACCTTC	CASSQDAQGPIGYTF
TRBV7-9	TRBJ1-4	once	TRBD1	TGTGCCAGCAGCTATGGACAGGGGTCGGAAAAACTGTTTTTT	CASSYGQGSEKLFF
TRBV19	TRBJ2-2	-	-	TGTGCCAGTAGTATGAGTCCCGGGAGAGAGAACACCGGGGAGCTGTTTTTT	CASSMSPGRENTGELFF
TRBV6-4	TRBJ1-5	-	TRBD1	TGTGCCTCCCAGGAGGGGGACAGGGGGGTTAGGTATCAGCCCCAGCATTTT	CASQEGDRGVRYQPQHF
TRBV7-2	TRBJ2-7	-	TRBD1	TGTGCCAGCAGCCAGACAGGGGACGAGCAGTACTTC	CASSQTGDEQYF
TRBV6-2/TRBV6-3	TRBJ2-4	-	TRBD1	TGTGCCAGCAGTTACTTACCGGGACAGGGGAAAAACATTCAGTACTTC	CASSYLPGQGKNIQYF
TRBV27	TRBJ2-3	few	-	TGTGCCAGCAGTTTAGTGCCGGGGAGCACAGATACGCAGTATTTT	CASSLVPGSTDTQYF
TRBV21-1	TRBJ1-5	-	-	TGTGCCAGCAGCACCCGCTTGGGCAGGGAAAATCAGCCCCAGCATTTT	CASSTRLGRENQPQHF
TRBV6-6	TRBJ1-5	-	-	TGTGCCAGCAGACCCGGGAGGGGTCAGCCCCAGCATTTT	CASRPGRGQPQHF